One sample yielded the 31 T cell receptor beta chains listed below, sequenced in a study of CD8 T cells in ankylosing spondylitis. Their antigens are not known. Using its own MiXCR run on the 5' RACE reads, TCRdb lists one record per CDR3 protein. The table lists hundreds of thousands of distinct CDR3 sequences, roughly 26% of them singletons. General study points: Ankylosing spondylitis blood appeared to be characterized by a TCR beta motif of under ten highly homologous variants.

Sample: blood, either unsorted or a sorted T cell fraction (not recorded which). The source is a male donor with ankylosing spondylitis.

The sample holds a few counts of this clonotype. J is TRBJ2-3 and V is TRBV6-5; D is uncertain. Germline V lookup: CDR1 MNHEY, CDR2 SVGAGI. The CDR3 extends over 14 amino acids. The V gene lost 2 bases and the J gene lost 4 bases, with 10 bases spanning the gap. The CDR3 here is CASSYGHNADTQYF. The CDR3 DNA reads as TGTGCCAGCAGTTACGGCCACAACGCAGATACGCAGTATTTT.

The chain has TRBV5-1 and TRBJ1-4, with a tentative D call TRBD1 (5 bases). The germline V and J ends were trimmed by 3 bases and 12 bases, with 21 bases remaining between them. Per germline, CDR1 SGHRS and CDR2 YFSETQ. The CDR3 spans 15 residues. CDR3 sequence reads: CASSSGGGAPGELFF. CDR3 nucleotides: TGCGCCAGCAGCTCCGGTGGCGGGGCGCCTGGTGAACTGTTTTTT.

The V and J genes are TRBV24-1 and TRBJ1-5; D is perhaps TRBD1 (5 bases). From germline, CDR1 is KGHDR and CDR2 SFDVKD. The germline V and J ends were trimmed by 6 bases and 2 bases, with 10 bases remaining between them. The CDR3 runs to 14 residues. CDR3 in DNA: TGTGCCACCAGTCAGGGAAAGGGCAATCAGCCCCAGCATTTT. Its translation is CATSQGKGNQPQHF.

The chain links TRBV2 to TRBJ1-4, with D hard to call. V dropped 8 bases and J dropped 8 bases, with 12 bases sitting between them. CDR3 length equals 12 residues. Germline assignment: CDR1 SNHLY and CDR2 FYNNEI. CDR3 coding DNA: TGTGCCAGCCGGCGGTCCGGGGAAAAACTGTTTTTT. It specifies CASRRSGEKLFF.

This clonotype was detected only a few times. The genes are TRBV7-9 and TRBJ2-7; D is ambiguous. V was clipped by 0 bases and J by 5 bases, with 8 bases between them. The CDR3 spans 13 residues. Germline assignment: CDR1 SEHNR and CDR2 FQNEAQ (reference sequence). The CDR3 DNA sequence: TGTGCCAGCAGCTTAGCGCCGTCTAACGAGCAGTACGTC. It yields the protein CASSLAPSNEQYV.

The chain couples TRBV4-1 to TRBJ2-1, with TRBD2 identical over 8 bases. V lost 5 bases, J lost 0 bases, and 6 bases stayed unmatched. CDR3 length: 16 residues. Germline CDR1 reads MGHRA; CDR2 reads YSYEKL. In DNA form, the CDR3 reads TGCGCCAGCAGCTACCCCGGGAGGGACTCCTACAATGAGCAGTTCTTC. Translated: CASSYPGRDSYNEQFF.

This clonotype showed up just a few times. The chain combines TRBV6-4 with TRBJ1-5; tentative D call: TRBD1 (5 bases). With 6 bases removed from V and 7 bases from J, the gap between germline ends came to 13 bases. The CDR3 has 13 amino acids. Germline lookup yields CDR1 MRHNA and CDR2 SNTAGT. The CDR3: CASSLGTGQPQHF. The CDR3 coding sequence is TGTGCCAGCAGCCTCGGGACGGGACAGCCCCAGCATTTT.

This clonotype was observed a handful of times. V is TRBV11-2 and J is TRBJ2-1; 8 positions agree with TRBD2. V lost 7 bases to trimming and J lost 6 bases; unmatched junction nucleotides: 8. This CDR3 region has 14 residues. Germline CDR1 SGHAT, CDR2 FQNNGV. This CDR3 reads CASTERELGNEQFF. Here the CDR3 DNA reads TGTGCCAGCACAGAGCGGGAGCTGGGCAATGAGCAGTTCTTC.

This clonotype came up a few times. This chain connects TRBV5-1 to TRBJ1-5; 7 bases align to TRBD1. With 4 bases clipped from V and 8 bases from J, the junction kept 9 bases outside the gene matches. The germline CDR1 and CDR2 sequences are SGHRS and YFSETQ. The CDR3 runs to 14 residues. CDR3 bases: TGCGCCAGCAGCCTAGACCTGGGACAGAAGCCCCAGCATTTT. Protein: CASSLDLGQKPQHF.

The CDR3 DNA reads TGTGCCAGCAGTTTGGGTGGGAGGTTGGGAGATACGCAGTATTTT. Its translation: CASSLGGRLGDTQYF. The J gene is TRBJ2-3, the V gene TRBV12-3 or TRBV12-4, with D possibly being TRBD2 (6 bases). V lost 3 bases and J 5 bases, leaving 15 bases between the germline ends. The CDR3 loop spans 15 amino acids.

CDR3: CASRGSIADTQYF. CDR3 nucleotides: TGTGCCAGCCGGGGGAGTATCGCAGATACGCAGTATTTT. The chain employs TRBV27 and TRBJ2-3; weak D call: TRBD2 (6 bases). Germline lookup yields CDR1 MNHEY and CDR2 SMNVEV (reference sequence). V was shortened by 8 bases and J by 4 bases, with 13 bases between the two germline ends. This CDR3 has 13 residues.

This clonotype was recorded at least ten times. The CDR3 loop is CASSLRSAGQETQYF. CDR3 DNA: TGTGCCAGCAGTTTAAGGTCAGCGGGCCAAGAGACCCAGTACTTC. The chain recombines TRBV12-3 or TRBV12-4 with TRBJ2-5, with D possibly being TRBD2 (6 bases). V lost 2 bases to trimming and J lost 1 base, with 11 bases between them. This CDR3 has 15 amino acids.

This clonotype was observed a single time. The V and J genes are TRBV11-3 and TRBJ2-6, with D hard to call. The CDR3 is made up of 17 amino acids. Looked up from germline, CDR1 is SGHNT and CDR2 is YENEEA. V lost 1 base and J lost 2, with 12 bases in between. In nucleotides, the CDR3 is TGTGCCAGCAGCTTAGGCCTAAGGACGCCTGGGGCCAACGTCCTGACTTTC. Protein sequence: CASSLGLRTPGANVLTF.

This clonotype was observed a few times. V gene TRBV7-8 combines with J gene TRBJ2-5; 7 nucleotides match TRBD2. Germline lookup yields CDR1 SGHVS and CDR2 FQNEAQ. This CDR3 has 18 amino acids. Trimming removed 2 bases from V and 2 bases from J; junction bases left unmatched: 14. CDR3 sequence reads: CASSLFVGGPNIQETQYF. CDR3 nucleotide sequence: TGTGCCAGCAGCTTATTCGTGGGAGGGCCCAACATTCAAGAGACCCAGTACTTC.

This chain links TRBV20-1 with TRBJ2-1, with D unresolved. There are 13 residues in the CDR3. Trimming removed 3 bases from V and 2 bases from J, with 8 bases in between. Germline V CDR1 and CDR2: DFQATT, SNEGSKA (reference sequence). The CDR3 nucleotides read TGCAGTGCTAGCAGGACCACCTACAATGAGCAGTTCTTC. It translates to CSASRTTYNEQFF.

This clonotype was seen once. The V and J genes are TRBV20-1 and TRBJ2-3; 9 positions match TRBD2. Germline V gives CDR1 DFQATT, CDR2 SNEGSKA (reference sequence). The V and J ends lost 3 bases and 4 bases, in that order; junction bases with no gene match: 11. CDR3 length: 16 residues. CDR3 DNA: TGCAGTGCTAGCCTTTCCTTTAGCGGGAGCCCAGATACGCAGTATTTT. It translates to CSASLSFSGSPDTQYF.

A few counts support this clonotype. The V call is TRBV7-9, the J call TRBJ1-1; 8 bases line up with TRBD1. The CDR3 spans 13 residues. Germline CDR1 reads SEHNR; CDR2 reads FQNEAQ (reference sequence). J lost 5 bases, V lost 10 bases, and 9 bases had no gene match. This CDR3 reads CANGRGQWTEAFF. CDR3 in DNA: TGTGCCAACGGCAGGGGGCAATGGACTGAAGCTTTCTTT. The variable domain in full, completed from reference TRBV7-9 and TRBJ1-1, reads DTGVSQNPRHKITKRGQNVTFRCDPISEHNRLYWYRQTLGQGPEFLTYFQNEAQLEKSRLLSDRFSAERPKGSFSTLEIQRTEQGDSAMYLCANGRGQWTEAFFGQGTRLTVV.

This clonotype turned up a few times. The chain joins TRBV20-1 to TRBJ2-7, with 7 bases fitting TRBD2. Germline CDR1 reads DFQATT; CDR2 reads SNEGSKA (reference sequence). The CDR3 is 17 amino acids. V shed 3 bases and J 0 bases; nucleotides not matched to a gene: 14. The CDR3 is CSARELAERSYSYEQYF. CDR3 nucleotide sequence: TGCAGTGCTAGGGAGCTAGCGGAGCGATCTTACTCCTACGAGCAGTACTTC.

This clonotype occurred many times. The CDR3 nucleotides are TGTGCCAGCAGCCAAGTTCTCGCCAATGAGCAGTTCTTC. As protein: CASSQVLANEQFF. V gene TRBV4-2 combines with J gene TRBJ2-1, with no clear D. CDR1 and CDR2 from the germline V gene are LGHNA and YNFKEQ. CDR3 length: 13 amino acids. Trimming cost V 1 base and J 6 bases, with 7 bases left between them.

V gene TRBV11-2 combines with J gene TRBJ2-1, with 12 bases matching TRBD2. Germline CDR1 and CDR2: SGHAT and FQNNGV. V lost 2 bases, J lost 2 bases, and 13 bases stayed unmatched. CDR3 size: 20 residues. The CDR3 DNA reads TGTGCCAGCAGCTTACGACTAGCGGGAGTAATGGTCCGTCCCTACAATGAGCAGTTCTTC. Its protein is CASSLRLAGVMVRPYNEQFF.

This clonotype was seen a few times. The V and J genes are TRBV3-1 and TRBJ2-5; D perhaps matches TRBD1 (5 bases). The CDR3 spans 13 residues. Trimming cost V 2 bases and J 9 bases, with 13 bases left between them. Germline V lookup: CDR1 LGHDT, CDR2 YNNKEL (reference sequence). This chain's CDR3 is CASSQQQVVAQYF. The CDR3 DNA is TGTGCCAGCAGCCAACAACAGGTGGTGGCCCAGTACTTC.

The chain uses TRBV11-2 and TRBJ1-1; D is undetermined. V lost 8 bases and J 0 bases, leaving 4 bases between the germline ends. Germline values: CDR1 SGHAT, CDR2 FQNNGV. CDR3 length: 11 amino acids. The CDR3 loop is CASLVNTEAFF. CDR3 sequence (DNA): TGTGCCAGCCTAGTGAACACTGAAGCTTTCTTT.

J is TRBJ2-1 and V is TRBV10-3; the match to TRBD1 covers 8 bases. Germline V gene lookup returns CDR1 ENHRY and CDR2 SYGVKD. The J segment lost 4 bases and the V segment lost 6 bases, leaving 14 bases of the junction unmatched. The CDR3 is made up of 17 amino acids. CDR3 residues: CAISRPLDREVYNEQFF. The CDR3 coding sequence is TGTGCCATCAGCAGACCTTTGGACAGGGAAGTTTACAATGAGCAGTTCTTC.

A few counts support this clonotype. The J gene is TRBJ2-3, the V gene TRBV5-1; 10 bases are a match to TRBD2. There are 14 residues in the CDR3. With V trimmed by 7 bases and J by 6 bases, 8 bases remained unmatched. Germline loops: CDR1 SGHRS, CDR2 YFSETQ. CDR3 sequence (DNA): TGCGCCAGCTCTATAGCGGGAGGAATGGATACGCAGTATTTT. It yields the protein CASSIAGGMDTQYF. Looking up the rest from reference TRBV5-1 and TRBJ2-3 gives the full variable domain: KAGVTQTPRYLIKTRGQQVTLSCSPISGHRSVSWYQQTPGQGLQFLFEYFSETQRNKGNFPGRFSGRQFSNSRSEMNVSTLELGDSALYLCASSIAGGMDTQYFGPGTRLTVL.

This rearrangement joins TRBV7-6 to TRBJ2-1; D is unresolved. Germline V gene data show CDR1 as SGHVS and CDR2 as FNYEAQ. Trimming shortened V by 1 base and J by 2 bases, and 6 bases separated the two germline ends. This CDR3 spans 14 amino acids. For the CDR3, the DNA is TGTGCCAGCAGCTTAGGGAATCCCTACAATGAGCAGTTCTTC. This sequence encodes CASSLGNPYNEQFF. The variable domain in full, completed from reference TRBV7-6 and TRBJ2-1, reads GAGVSQSPRYKVTKRGQDVALRCDPISGHVSLYWYRQALGQGPEFLTYFNYEAQQDKSGLPNDRFSAERPEGSISTLTIQRTEQRDSAMYRCASSLGNPYNEQFFGPGTRLTVL.

The genes are TRBV19 and TRBJ2-2, with 12 nucleotides matching TRBD2. The germline V gene has CDR1 LNHDA and CDR2 SQIVND (reference sequence). Trimming cost V 5 bases and J 7 bases; bases outside gene matches: 5. The CDR3 loop spans 15 amino acids. CDR3 residues: CASSSPGLAGGELFF. In DNA form, the CDR3 reads TGTGCCAGTAGTTCTCCGGGACTAGCGGGCGGGGAGCTGTTTTTT.

V gene TRBV10-1 combines with J gene TRBJ2-3; TRBD2 agrees at 7 bases. With V trimmed by 4 bases and J by 5 bases, 9 bases remained unmatched. The CDR3 runs to 15 residues. CDR1 and CDR2 (germline): WNHNN, SYGVQD (reference sequence). The CDR3 nucleotides read TGCGCCAGCAGTGCGGCGGGAGAGGCGAGAGATACGCAGTATTTT. Translation gives CASSAAGEARDTQYF.

This clonotype was seen a handful of times. This chain connects TRBV29-1 to TRBJ2-7; no clear D. The CDR3 runs 11 residues. Germline CDR1 and CDR2: SQVTM and ANQGSEA. V dropped 2 bases and J dropped 4 bases, with 6 bases sitting between them. Written as DNA, the CDR3 is TGCAGCGTTGAAATTCTATACGAGCAGTACTTC. It is translated as CSVEILYEQYF.

This chain connects TRBV20-1 to TRBJ1-5, with D possibly TRBD1 on 5 matching bases. This CDR3 spans 18 amino acids. Trimming took 0 bases from V and 0 from J, leaving 18 bases between them. Germline lookup yields CDR1 DFQATT and CDR2 SNEGSKA (reference sequence). The CDR3 region has the DNA TGCAGTGCTAGAGATCCTTTCGGGGGACTCAATAGCAATCAGCCCCAGCATTTT. It specifies CSARDPFGGLNSNQPQHF.

The chain uses TRBV4-2 and TRBJ2-2; 9 bases are a match to TRBD1. Germline lookup yields CDR1 LGHNA and CDR2 YNFKEQ. The CDR3 extends over 18 amino acids. The trim removed 3 bases at V and 8 bases at J, leaving 16 bases unmatched. The CDR3 region has the DNA TGTGCCAGCAGCCAGGGGGGTCAGGGGACAGGGATAGTAGGGGAGCTGTTTTTT. Translated: CASSQGGQGTGIVGELFF.

The chain links TRBV10-2 to TRBJ2-1, with D tentatively TRBD1 or TRBD2 (6 bases each). The CDR3 is 15 amino acids. V was pared by 0 bases and J by 6 bases, with 12 bases between. The germline V gene has CDR1 WSHSY and CDR2 SAAADI. The DNA for the CDR3 is TGCGCCAGCAGTGAGTCAAGGGGGGTTGGCAATGAGCAGTTCTTC. This translates into CASSESRGVGNEQFF.